The 27 T cell receptor beta chains given below trace back to one sample, sequenced in a study of identical twins. Each CDR3 protein is one row after TCRdb ran MiXCR on the 5' RACE reads. The table shows around 690,000 distinct CDR3 sequences, with over 20% occurring only once. This sample also belongs to another study, concerning T cells expressing NK-cell markers.

The sample was PBMCs. Receptors originate from a woman aged 18 to 35 in good health.

Points on this clonotype: It may be a read error: a sequence one base away is much more abundant. The chain links TRBV5-1 to TRBJ2-1; 8 nucleotides align to TRBD2. This CDR3 has 15 residues. The germline gives CDR1 SGHRS, CDR2 YFSETQ. CDR3 sequence (DNA): TGCGCCAGCAGCTTGCCACTAGCGGCATACAATGGGCAGTTCTTC. As protein: CASSLPLAAYNGQFF.

This clonotype was recorded a few times. The chain joins TRBV6-2 or TRBV6-3 to TRBJ2-2, with TRBD2 as a possible D gene (6 bases). This CDR3 is built from 15 residues. V gave up 5 bases and J gave up 6 bases, with 16 bases separating them. The germline V gene has CDR1 MNHEY and CDR2 SVGEGT. The CDR3 sequence is CASSPLASPPGELFF. The CDR3 nucleotides read TGTGCCAGCAGTCCACTAGCAAGTCCACCCGGGGAGCTGTTTTTT.

This clonotype was recorded many times. This sequence joins TRBV20-1 and TRBJ1-2, with TRBD1 as a possible D gene (5 bases). Germline lookup yields CDR1 DFQATT and CDR2 SNEGSKA (reference sequence). The CDR3 has 15 amino acids. Trimming removed 4 bases at V and 4 bases at J, with 19 bases between. The CDR3 loop is CSATRMGVGSYGYTF. The CDR3 DNA follows: TGCAGTGCTACTAGAATGGGGGTCGGGAGCTATGGCTACACCTTC.

V gene TRBV27 combines with J gene TRBJ2-7; D is unresolved. Trimming pared 5 bases from V and 0 bases from J, leaving 14 bases between. Per the germline V gene, CDR1 is MNHEY and CDR2 is SMNVEV (reference sequence). The CDR3 has 15 amino acids. CDR3 residues: CASSPRALFSYEQYF. The CDR3 region has the DNA TGTGCCAGCAGTCCCCGGGCCTTATTCTCCTACGAGCAGTACTTC.

This clonotype was recorded a few times. This CDR3 reads CASTPDRTEAFF. CDR3 bases: TGTGCCAGCACCCCAGACAGGACTGAAGCTTTCTTT. The chain carries TRBV12-3 or TRBV12-4 and TRBJ1-1, with D perhaps TRBD1 (6 bases). The CDR3 loop spans 12 amino acids. Trimming removed 7 bases from V and 5 bases from J, with 11 bases in between.

The rearrangement uses TRBV9 and TRBJ2-2, with unresolved D. The V and J ends lost 4 bases and 3 bases respectively, with 16 bases between them. CDR1 is SGDLS, CDR2 YYNGEE, per germline. The length of the CDR3 is 16 residues. The CDR3 loop reads CASSSLGRVDTGELFF. DNA for the CDR3: TGTGCCAGCAGCTCCTTGGGAAGGGTCGACACCGGGGAGCTGTTTTTT.

This clonotype was seen a few times. J is TRBJ2-7 and V is TRBV7-2; unclear D gene. Germline lookup yields CDR1 SGHTA and CDR2 FQGNSA. Trimming removed 1 base at V and 4 bases at J, with 8 bases between. This CDR3 is built from 13 residues. CDR3 sequence: CASSLVPAYEQYF. The CDR3 DNA sequence: TGTGCCAGCAGCTTAGTCCCCGCTTACGAGCAGTACTTC.

V is TRBV7-8 and J is TRBJ2-5; D might be TRBD2 (5 bases). CDR1 is SGHVS, CDR2 FQNEAQ, per germline. Deletions cut 1 base from V and 5 bases from J, with 14 bases between. The CDR3 runs to 15 residues. The CDR3 sequence: CASSLVAGLYETQYF. CDR3 DNA: TGTGCCAGCAGCTTAGTGGCAGGACTTTACGAGACCCAGTACTTC.

The chain uses TRBV15 and TRBJ2-7; possibly TRBD1 for D (6 bases). From germline, CDR1 is LNHNV and CDR2 YYDKDF (reference sequence). V was cut by 4 bases and J by 0 bases, with 16 bases left in between. The CDR3 length is 16 residues. DNA of the CDR3: TGTGCCACCAGCAAAGAGCCAGCAGGGGCCTCCTACGAGCAGTACTTC. This gives the protein CATSKEPAGASYEQYF.

This clonotype was seen more than once but under ten times. The chain links TRBV4-1 to TRBJ2-2; D unclear. V lost 2 bases to trimming and J lost 6 bases, with 10 bases between them. CDR3 length: 14 residues. CDR1 and CDR2 (germline): MGHRA, YSYEKL. In nucleotides, the CDR3 is TGCGCCAGCAGCCAACCGGTTCGGTCCGGGGAGCTGTTTTTT. This encodes CASSQPVRSGELFF.

The rearrangement links TRBV29-1 to TRBJ1-4, with unresolved D. Germline loops: CDR1 SQVTM, CDR2 ANQGSEA. V gave up 8 bases and J gave up 5 bases, with 9 bases separating them. The CDR3 consists of 11 residues. CDR3 loop: CSFTRNEKLFF. CDR3 nucleotide sequence: TGCAGCTTTACCCGGAATGAAAAACTGTTTTTT. The whole variable domain, filled in from reference TRBV29-1 and TRBJ1-4, reads SAVISQKPSRDICQRGTSLTIQCQVDSQVTMMFWYRQQPGQSLTLIATANQGSEATYESGFVIDKFPISRPNLTFSTLTVSNMSPEDSSIYLCSFTRNEKLFFGSGTQLSVL.

The J gene is TRBJ2-3, the V gene TRBV20-1; TRBD2 aligns across 9 bases. The CDR3 totals 15 residues. Germline loops: CDR1 DFQATT, CDR2 SNEGSKA (reference sequence). Trimming removed 2 bases from V and 0 bases from J; junction bases left unmatched: 3. CDR3 sequence (DNA): TGCAGTGCTAGACCCAGCGGGAGGAGCACAGATACGCAGTATTTT. Its translation: CSARPSGRSTDTQYF.

The chain uses TRBV12-3 or TRBV12-4 and TRBJ2-2; D unclear. The CDR3 totals 18 residues. Trimming cost V 5 bases and J 3 bases, with 22 bases left between them. CDR3 region: CASSSRRSRQAYTGELFF. CDR3 coding DNA: TGTGCCAGCAGTAGCCGCAGGTCCCGGCAAGCCTACACCGGGGAGCTGTTTTTT.

This clonotype showed up just a few times. This rearrangement joins TRBV20-1 to TRBJ2-3; D is possibly TRBD1 or TRBD2 (5 bases each). Germline lookup yields CDR1 DFQATT and CDR2 SNEGSKA (reference sequence). Deletions cut 3 bases from V and 5 bases from J, with 18 bases between. The CDR3 is made up of 15 amino acids. The CDR3 DNA follows: TGCAGTGCTAGCAGGGCAGCGGCTCAGGAAGATACGCAGTATTTT. Its translation: CSASRAAAQEDTQYF.

This chain uses TRBV4-3 with TRBJ2-1, with a possible D match to TRBD2 (6 bases). The CDR3 runs 16 residues. V was trimmed by 1 base and J by 0 bases, leaving 10 bases between them. Germline loops: CDR1 LGHNA, CDR2 YSLEER. The CDR3 nucleotides are TGCGCCAGCAGCCAAGCGCAGCGGGCCTCCTACAATGAGCAGTTCTTC. It specifies CASSQAQRASYNEQFF.

Here the CDR3 reads CASSLGLAGFGEQFF. CDR3 bases: TGTGCCAGCAGCTTAGGGCTAGCGGGATTCGGTGAGCAGTTCTTC. This chain connects TRBV7-9 to TRBJ2-1; 9 bases agree with TRBD2. The CDR3 extends over 15 amino acids. The germline gives CDR1 SEHNR, CDR2 FQNEAQ (reference sequence). J gave up 9 bases and V 1 base, and 7 bases lay outside the gene matches.

This clonotype was detected a few times. The V call is TRBV20-1, the J call TRBJ2-1; a weak D match, TRBD2 (6 bases). Trimming took off 1 base at V and 0 bases at J, with 13 bases between the two ends. The CDR3 extends over 16 amino acids. The V gene's germline CDR1 is DFQATT and CDR2 SNEGSKA (reference sequence). The CDR3 protein is CSARGTDGSSYNEQFF. Written as DNA, the CDR3 is TGCAGTGCTAGAGGCACCGACGGGAGCTCCTACAATGAGCAGTTCTTC.

This clonotype was observed a few times. The V gene is TRBV6-1, the J gene TRBJ1-3; no clear D. This CDR3 comprises 13 residues. CDR1 is MNHNS and CDR2 is SASEGT in the germline V gene. V was pared by 10 bases and J by 0 bases, with 10 bases between. In DNA form, the CDR3 reads TGTGCCACATCTCCGGCCTCTGGAAACACCATATATTTT. Amino acids: CATSPASGNTIYF.

This CDR3 is CASRTSGSDTQYF. Written as DNA, the CDR3 is TGTGCCAGCAGGACTAGCGGGAGTGATACGCAGTATTTT. The rearrangement links TRBV7-9 to TRBJ2-3; TRBD2 matches 12 bases. The CDR3 has 13 residues. The germline gives CDR1 SEHNR, CDR2 FQNEAQ (reference sequence). J was trimmed by 6 bases and V by 6 bases; bases with no gene match: 1.

The gene calls are TRBV20-1 and TRBJ1-5; D ambiguous. This CDR3 spans 16 amino acids. CDR1 is DFQATT and CDR2 is SNEGSKA in the germline V gene (reference sequence). V was trimmed by 1 base and J by 5 bases, leaving 18 bases between them. CDR3 sequence: CSARAKLDRLDQPQHF. The CDR3 DNA sequence: TGCAGTGCTAGAGCCAAATTGGACCGGCTCGATCAGCCCCAGCATTTT.

The rearrangement uses TRBV6-1 and TRBJ2-5; D ambiguous. Germline V gene data show CDR1 as MNHNS and CDR2 as SASEGT. V dropped 6 bases and J dropped 3 bases, with 14 bases sitting between them. This CDR3 has 14 amino acids. CDR3 nucleotide sequence: TGTGCCAGCAGGGCCGCATTCAGCGAAGAGACCCAGTACTTC. It encodes CASRAAFSEETQYF.

The V call is TRBV7-2, the J call TRBJ2-5, with 14 bases lining up with TRBD2. V lost 2 bases and J lost 1; bases outside the gene matches: 3. Germline CDR1 reads SGHTA; CDR2 reads FQGNSA. The CDR3 totals 17 residues. The CDR3 protein is CASSLPGLAGAQETQYF. The DNA for the CDR3 is TGTGCCAGCAGCTTACCGGGACTAGCGGGAGCCCAAGAGACCCAGTACTTC.

In its sample, this clonotype was seen a few times. The chain is built from TRBV5-6 and TRBJ2-3, with TRBD2 as a possible D gene (6 bases). Trimming removed 4 bases from V and 11 bases from J, with 14 bases in between. Germline-derived CDR1 and CDR2 are SGHDT and YYEEEE. There are 12 residues in the CDR3. CDR3 in DNA: TGTGCCAGCAGCCGTCGACTAGTTGTGCAGTATTTT. Its protein product is CASSRRLVVQYF. The entire variable domain, with the rest obtained from reference TRBV5-6 and TRBJ2-3, is as follows: DAGVTQSPTHLIKTRGQQVTLRCSPKSGHDTVSWYQQALGQGPQFIFQYYEEEERQRGNFPDRFSGHQFPNYSSELNVNALLLGDSALYLCASSRRLVVQYFGPGTRLTVL.

The chain has TRBV11-2 and TRBJ1-2; D is unresolved. Germline values: CDR1 SGHAT, CDR2 FQNNGV. V dropped 1 base and J dropped 6 bases, with 21 bases sitting between them. CDR3 length: 17 residues. Written as DNA, the CDR3 is TGTGCCAGCAGCTTAGTCTCATCCGGCGCGGGCCAAAATGGCTACACCTTC. This translates into CASSLVSSGAGQNGYTF.

The rearrangement uses TRBV9 and TRBJ1-1; no reliable D call. CDR3 length equals 13 residues. The germline gives CDR1 SGDLS, CDR2 YYNGEE. V was pared by 0 bases and J by 4 bases, with 7 bases between. This chain's CDR3 is CASSVEKGTEAFF. CDR3 bases: TGTGCCAGCAGCGTAGAGAAGGGCACTGAAGCTTTCTTT.

This clonotype was seen at least ten times. This rearrangement joins TRBV10-3 to TRBJ2-1, with 12 nucleotides matching TRBD2. Trimming cost V 6 bases and J 7 bases; bases outside gene matches: 7. This CDR3 has 15 residues. The V gene's germline CDR1 is ENHRY and CDR2 SYGVKD. The CDR3 here is CAIRESSGGANEQFF. Written as DNA, the CDR3 is TGTGCCATCAGAGAATCTAGCGGGGGGGCTAATGAGCAGTTCTTC.

V is TRBV5-5 and J is TRBJ2-1; D gene ambiguous. V lost 4 bases to trimming and J lost 5 bases, with 7 bases between them. Germline V lookup: CDR1 SGHKS, CDR2 YYEKEE (reference sequence). This CDR3 region has 12 residues. The CDR3 protein is CASSMTNNEQFF. The CDR3, as DNA: TGTGCCAGCAGCATGACCAACAATGAGCAGTTCTTC.